Below, 30 T cell receptor beta chains from the same sample are listed, as sequenced in a study of Ad26.COV2.S vaccination and SARS-CoV-2 variants. Generated by immunoSEQ multiplex PCR, the TCRdb table keeps only in-frame clones and is missing some. Here the sample spans 300,000 to 400,000 clones, roughly 90% being singletons. Described treatment: about 20 received Ad26.COV2.S at low or high dose, single or two shots; about 5 received placebo; per-sample allocation not given. The investigators took samples on day 63 after the first vaccine or placebo injection. Sequenced material: peripheral blood, taken in a trial of Ad26.COV2.S vaccine versus placebo. The receptors here all came from a person between 18 and 65 years old who received the Ad26.COV2.S COVID-19 vaccine or a placebo.

This CDR3 is CASSTTMNTEAFF. The DNA of the CDR3 is TGTGCCAGCAGTACCACGATGAACACTGAAGCTTTCTTT. The rearrangement uses TRBV6-2 or TRBV6-3 and TRBJ1-1; D unresolved. The CDR3 has 13 amino acids. The V end was cut by 5 bases, the J end by 0 bases, with 7 bases between. Looked up from germline, CDR1 is MNHEY and CDR2 is SVGEGT.

The J gene is TRBJ2-1, the V gene TRBV9, with 8 bases that match TRBD1. The CDR3 extends over 15 amino acids. Germline CDR1 reads SGDLS; CDR2 reads YYNGEE. V shed 2 bases and J 5 bases; nucleotides not matched to a gene: 6. The CDR3 nucleotides are TGTGCCAGCAGCGTCCGGGACAGGAAAAACAATGAGCAGTTCTTC. Its protein product is CASSVRDRKNNEQFF.

This clone showed up just once. This sequence joins TRBV6-5 and TRBJ1-2, with a weak D call TRBD1 (6 bases). The CDR3 length is 13 residues. The V gene lost 7 bases and the J gene lost 4 bases, with 13 bases spanning the gap. The germline V gene encodes CDR1 MNHEY and CDR2 SVGAGI. The CDR3 sequence: CASKAGESYGYTF. As DNA, the CDR3 is TGTGCCAGCAAGGCAGGGGAAAGCTATGGCTACACCTTC.

This clone was recorded only once. Compared with germline, one end of the junction differs, possibly owing to a read error. The chain has TRBV5-1 and TRBJ2-1; D might be TRBD2 (5 bases). The germline V gene encodes CDR1 SGHRS and CDR2 YFSETQ. CDR3 length: 16 amino acids. CDR3 nucleotide sequence: TGTGCCAGCAGCCCGAAACCCGGGATTTCCTACAATGAGCAGTTCTTC. It yields the protein CASSPKPGISYNEQFF.

In this sample, this clone turned up many times. The same CDR3 also results from other DNA sequences found in this sample. V and J are TRBV5-6 and TRBJ2-7, with 8 bases lining up with TRBD2. CDR3 length equals 14 residues. V was pared by 1 base and J by 2 bases, with 2 bases of the junction left unmatched. In germline, CDR1 is SGHDT, CDR2 YYEEEE. The CDR3 loop is CASSLRLATYEQYF. The CDR3 DNA sequence: TGTGCCAGCAGCTTGCGACTAGCGACCTACGAGCAGTACTTC.

The chain links TRBV2 to TRBJ2-1, with 10 bases aligning to TRBD2. The germline V gene encodes CDR1 SNHLY and CDR2 FYNNEI. The CDR3 runs 16 residues. Unmatched junction bases numbered 6, after V lost 3 bases and J lost 4 bases. CDR3 DNA sequence: TGTGCCAGCAGTGAGCTAGCGGGGGTTTCATACAATGAGCAGTTCTTC. Its translation is CASSELAGVSYNEQFF.

The V call is TRBV27, the J call TRBJ2-1; D not certain. The CDR3 is 16 residues long. Trimming pared 7 bases from V and 0 bases from J, leaving 16 bases between. Germline V gives CDR1 MNHEY, CDR2 SMNVEV (reference sequence). CDR3 sequence reads: CASIRLPLRSYNEQFF. The CDR3 nucleotides are TGTGCCAGCATTCGTTTGCCGCTTCGCTCCTACAATGAGCAGTTCTTC.

The rearrangement links TRBV5-1 to TRBJ2-1; the D gene is possibly TRBD1 (6 bases). Trimming shortened V by 1 base and J by 8 bases, and 13 bases separated the two germline ends. The CDR3 contains 14 residues. Germline-derived CDR1 and CDR2 are SGHRS and YFSETQ. CDR3: CASSLLGRGHEQFF. The CDR3 region has the DNA TGCGCCAGCAGCTTGCTTGGCAGGGGCCATGAGCAGTTCTTC.

The V call is TRBV7-6, the J call TRBJ2-2; D gene ambiguous. The V gene lost 3 bases and the J gene lost 1 base, with 3 bases spanning the gap. Germline lookup yields CDR1 SGHVS and CDR2 FNYEAQ. The CDR3 has 13 amino acids. The CDR3 loop is CASSFKNTGELFF. DNA of the CDR3: TGTGCCAGCAGCTTTAAGAACACCGGGGAGCTGTTTTTT.

This chain links TRBV4-2 with TRBJ2-2; no clear D gene. V lost 1 base and J lost 6, with 9 bases in between. From germline, CDR1 is LGHNA and CDR2 YNFKEQ. The CDR3 loop spans 14 amino acids. The CDR3 region is CASSQGLRPGELFF. In DNA, the CDR3 is TGTGCCAGCAGCCAAGGATTAAGGCCCGGGGAGCTGTTTTTT.

The chain joins TRBV7-2 to TRBJ1-5; TRBD1 agrees at 7 bases. The V and J ends lost 5 bases and 5 bases, in that order; junction bases with no gene match: 6. The V gene's germline CDR1 is SGHTA and CDR2 FQGNSA. CDR3 length equals 14 residues. This CDR3 reads CASSGRQGDQPQHF. The CDR3 region has the DNA TGTGCCAGCAGCGGCCGACAGGGCGATCAGCCCCAGCATTTT.

The V and J genes are TRBV20-1 and TRBJ2-2, with 8 bases fitting TRBD1. CDR3 length equals 14 residues. Germline loops: CDR1 DFQATT, CDR2 SNEGSKA (reference sequence). Germline trimming cut 3 bases from V and 4 bases from J; bases unmatched to any gene: 4. The CDR3 protein is CSASGQGSTGELFF. CDR3 nucleotide sequence: TGCAGTGCTAGTGGACAGGGAAGCACCGGGGAGCTGTTTTTT.

The rearrangement uses TRBV19 and TRBJ1-2; TRBD1 is a possible D gene (6 bases). The V and J ends lost 2 bases and 6 bases respectively, with 16 bases between them. The CDR3 runs to 15 residues. Germline CDR1 and CDR2: LNHDA and SQIVND (reference sequence). As DNA, the CDR3 is TGTGCCAGTAGTATATCCCGACAGGACCTTCATGGCTACACCTTC. This encodes CASSISRQDLHGYTF.

The chain couples TRBV7-6 to TRBJ2-5; 8 bases map to TRBD2. Trimming cost V 5 bases and J 1 base; bases outside gene matches: 12. This CDR3 is 17 amino acids long. Germline V lookup: CDR1 SGHVS, CDR2 FNYEAQ. CDR3 sequence: CASSEGSGGGLQETQYF. The DNA of the CDR3 is TGTGCCAGCAGCGAAGGATCGGGCGGGGGGCTCCAAGAGACCCAGTACTTC.

The CDR3 coding sequence is TGTGCCAGCACTCCCGCGGGGGGACGTTGGCGCGACACTGAAGCTTTCTTT. Its translation: CASTPAGGRWRDTEAFF. The rearrangement uses TRBV21-1 and TRBJ1-1. TRBV21-1 is marked as a pseudogene. This CDR3 region has 17 residues.

This clone was observed once. CDR3: CASSIGGRGEAFF. CDR3 sequence (DNA): TGTGCCAGTAGTATCGGTGGGAGGGGAGAAGCTTTCTTT. The rearrangement uses TRBV19 and TRBJ1-1; tentatively, D is TRBD1 (5 bases). V dropped 3 bases and J dropped 8 bases, with 13 bases sitting between them. The germline CDR1 and CDR2 sequences are LNHDA and SQIVND (reference sequence). This CDR3 contains 13 residues.

This clone occurred a few times. This chain connects TRBV5-1 to TRBJ1-2; D not resolved. CDR1 is SGHRS and CDR2 is YFSETQ in the germline V gene. CDR3 size: 13 residues. Trimming took 5 bases from V and 0 from J, leaving 8 bases between them. This CDR3 is CASRVDSNYGYTF. The CDR3 DNA follows: TGCGCCAGCAGGGTGGATTCTAACTATGGCTACACCTTC.

This clone was seen a few times. The V and J genes are TRBV5-1 and TRBJ1-2, with 8 bases identical to TRBD1. The germline CDR1 and CDR2 sequences are SGHRS and YFSETQ. The V gene end was trimmed by 0 bases and the J gene end by 4 bases; junction bases not matched to a gene: 5. The CDR3 has 15 amino acids. The CDR3 loop is CASSLERQGLYGYTF. Written as DNA, the CDR3 is TGCGCCAGCAGCTTGGAACGACAGGGGCTCTATGGCTACACCTTC. Filled out from reference TRBV5-1 and TRBJ1-2, the complete variable domain reads KAGVTQTPRYLIKTRGQQVTLSCSPISGHRSVSWYQQTPGQGLQFLFEYFSETQRNKGNFPGRFSGRQFSNSRSEMNVSTLELGDSALYLCASSLERQGLYGYTFGSGTRLTVV.

The V gene is TRBV18, the J gene TRBJ1-3; the D is unclear. Trimming stripped 6 bases from V and 0 bases from J, with 9 bases between. This CDR3 has 14 amino acids. The germline CDR1 and CDR2 sequences are KGHSH and LQKENI. CDR3 sequence (DNA): TGTGCCAGCTCCCCGAGCAACTCTGGAAACACCATATATTTT. It codes for CASSPSNSGNTIYF. The variable domain in full, with the rest retrieved from reference TRBV18 and TRBJ1-3, is NAGVMQNPRHLVRRRGQEARLRCSPMKGHSHVYWYRQLPEEGLKFMVYLQKENIIDESGMPKERFSAEFPKEGPSILRIQQVVRGDSAAYFCASSPSNSGNTIYFGEGSWLTVV.

The chain carries TRBV15 and TRBJ1-2, with TRBD1 as a possible D gene (5 bases). Germline V lookup: CDR1 LNHNV, CDR2 YYDKDF (reference sequence). The CDR3 covers 13 residues. The V gene lost 3 bases and the J gene lost 6 bases, with 11 bases spanning the gap. The CDR3 nucleotides read TGTGCCACCAGCAGCCGGGACTACAATGGCTACACCTTC. Encoded protein: CATSSRDYNGYTF.

The chain links TRBV24-1 to TRBJ2-7; TRBD1 matches at 8 bases. Germline V lookup: CDR1 KGHDR, CDR2 SFDVKD. The CDR3 has 13 residues. The junction had 0 bases not matched to a gene; V was cut back by 0 bases and J by 6 bases. The CDR3 loop reads CATSDLGTGEQYF. The CDR3 nucleotides read TGTGCCACCAGTGATTTGGGGACAGGCGAGCAGTACTTC.

J is TRBJ2-3 and V is TRBV19, with 10 positions matching TRBD2. The CDR3 sequence is 17 residues long. The V and J ends lost 4 bases and 0 bases, in that order; junction bases with no gene match: 7. Germline CDR1 LNHDA, CDR2 SQIVND (reference sequence). The CDR3 sequence: CASSKSPSGRSTDTQYF. In DNA, the CDR3 is TGTGCCAGTAGTAAGTCCCCTAGCGGGAGAAGCACAGATACGCAGTATTTT.

This clone was seen once. The gene calls are TRBV21-1 and TRBJ2-7; TRBD1 reflects the table's D call only, with no check against the DNA. TRBV21-1 is a known pseudogene. The CDR3 totals 18 residues. CDR3 bases: TGTGCCAGCAGCAAAGGCCACCCCTCCGGACATTTCTCCTACGAGCAGTACTTC. It yields the protein CASSKGHPSGHFSYEQYF.

The chain carries TRBV7-9 and TRBJ1-1; 10 bases are shared with TRBD1. The CDR3 is 15 residues long. Germline V CDR1 and CDR2: SEHNR, FQNEAQ (reference sequence). V trimming: 7 bases; J trimming: 4 bases; junction bases outside the gene matches: 9. CDR3 in amino acids: CASKGQGNLGTEAFF. CDR3 DNA sequence: TGTGCCAGCAAGGGACAGGGGAATTTGGGCACTGAAGCTTTCTTT.

The rearrangement joins TRBV4-1 to TRBJ2-7; 9 positions match TRBD1. Germline CDR1 reads MGHRA; CDR2 reads YSYEKL. This CDR3 has 15 residues. With 1 base clipped from V and 4 bases from J, the junction kept 5 bases outside the gene matches. The CDR3 reads CASSQGGTGKYEQYF. The CDR3 DNA reads TGCGCCAGCAGCCAAGGGGGGACAGGGAAATACGAGCAGTACTTC.

This clone was detected only once. The chain joins TRBV28 to TRBJ1-2, with 10 bases aligning to TRBD1. Germline CDR1 and CDR2: MDHEN and SYDVKM. The CDR3 consists of 15 residues. V lost 5 bases to trimming and J lost 6 bases; unmatched junction nucleotides: 9. The DNA for the CDR3 is TGTGCCAGCAGTACAGACAGGGGGCGCTTACATGGCTACACCTTC. It specifies CASSTDRGRLHGYTF.

The chain carries TRBV3-1 (or the pseudogene TRBV3-2) and TRBJ1-1, with 10 nucleotides matching TRBD1. The CDR3 consists of 16 residues. The trim removed 3 bases at V and 7 bases at J, leaving 11 bases unmatched. The germline CDR1 and CDR2 sequences are LGHDT and YNNKEL (reference sequence). The CDR3 spells CASSHQPGTGAVEAFF. CDR3 sequence (DNA): TGTGCCAGCAGCCACCAACCCGGGACAGGGGCCGTTGAAGCTTTCTTT.

V is TRBV28 and J is TRBJ1-2, with 7 bases fitting TRBD1. CDR3 length: 16 residues. V lost 0 bases to trimming and J lost 0 bases; unmatched junction nucleotides: 4. The germline gives CDR1 MDHEN, CDR2 SYDVKM. For the CDR3, the DNA is TGTGCCAGCAGTTTATGGACAGGGCCAACTAACTATGGCTACACCTTC. This codes for CASSLWTGPTNYGYTF.

This clone was detected only once. This rearrangement joins TRBV6-5 to TRBJ2-7; 10 positions match TRBD1. Germline CDR1 is MNHEY and CDR2 is SVGAGI. This CDR3 contains 15 residues. Trimming removed 8 bases from V and 2 bases from J; junction bases left unmatched: 9. The CDR3 DNA sequence: TGTGCCAGCGCTGACGTCGGACAGGGGGCCTACGAGCAGTACTTC. Amino acids: CASADVGQGAYEQYF.

The gene calls are TRBV5-4 and TRBJ2-5; 7 positions match TRBD1. Trimming removed 3 bases from V and 7 bases from J; junction bases left unmatched: 6. CDR3 length: 13 residues. Germline-derived CDR1 and CDR2 are SGHNT and YYREEE (reference sequence). CDR3 sequence reads: CASSYGQAGTQYF. In DNA form, the CDR3 reads TGTGCCAGCAGCTACGGACAGGCCGGGACCCAGTACTTC.